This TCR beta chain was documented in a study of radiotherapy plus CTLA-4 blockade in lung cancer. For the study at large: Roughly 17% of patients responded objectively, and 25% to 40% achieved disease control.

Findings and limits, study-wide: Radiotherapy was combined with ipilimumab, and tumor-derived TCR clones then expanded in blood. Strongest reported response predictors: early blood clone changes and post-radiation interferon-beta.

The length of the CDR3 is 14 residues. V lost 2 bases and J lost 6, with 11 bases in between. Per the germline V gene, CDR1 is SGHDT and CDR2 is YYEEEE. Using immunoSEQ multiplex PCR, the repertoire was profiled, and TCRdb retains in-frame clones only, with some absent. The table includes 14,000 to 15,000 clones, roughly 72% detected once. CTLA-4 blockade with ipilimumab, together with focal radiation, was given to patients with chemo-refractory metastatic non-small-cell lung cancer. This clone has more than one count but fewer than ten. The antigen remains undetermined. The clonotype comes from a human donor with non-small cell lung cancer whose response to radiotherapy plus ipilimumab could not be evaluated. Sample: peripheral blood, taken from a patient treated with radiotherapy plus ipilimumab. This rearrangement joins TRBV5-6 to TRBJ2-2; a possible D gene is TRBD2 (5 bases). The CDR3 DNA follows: TGTGCCAGCAGCTTTGGGGAGTATTCCGGGGAGCTGTTTTTT. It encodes CASSFGEYSGELFF.